This T cell receptor beta chain comes out of a study of blood T cell repertoires in COVID-19. Germline V gene sequence: CDR1 PRHDT, CDR2 FYEKMQ (reference sequence). With 2 bases removed from V and 1 base from J, the gap between germline ends came to 5 bases. The CDR3 extends over 13 amino acids. Original handling: Reference gene primer amplification gave estimated nucleated cell counts. Profiling relied on immunoSEQ multiplex PCR, and the TCRdb table lists in-frame clones only, not all of them. That table furnishes V, J and clone size, whereas the DNA furnished D and trimming. The data hold about 77,000 clones, with roughly 80% observed a single time. A word on this clone: In the same sample, other DNA sequences code for this CDR3.

The sequence was obtained from a woman in her 70s with acute or convalescent COVID-19. The specimen was peripheral blood. J is TRBJ1-1 and V is TRBV13; D is undetermined. CDR3 amino acids: CASSLYRNTEAFF. The CDR3 DNA reads as TGTGCCAGCAGCTTATATCGGAACACTGAAGCTTTCTTT.